What follows describes a single T cell receptor beta chain. This clonotype showed up many times. The antigen this receptor binds is unknown. No base-level quality is on record; no much larger clone is a single base apart. Libraries came from 5' RACE. The sequencing machine was an Illumina HiSeq 2500. A second PCR of about 7 to 12 cycles was performed with a sample-barcoded 5' primer and a J-beta primer mix. A template-switch 5' adaptor carrying 12 random nucleotides introduced a unique molecular identifier onto each TCR beta cDNA molecule. Each sample yielded at least 2.5 million CDR3-containing paired-end reads. The Mint cDNA synthesis kit, primed by a TRBC-specific oligonucleotide, was used to synthesize first-strand cDNA from all RNA. After uracil-DNA glycosylase treatment, a first 18-cycle PCR used universal primers M1SS and BC2_uni_R on all cDNA. The paper's processing steps were these. Each sample was normalized by randomly selecting 1 million high-quality reads, each carrying a distinct molecular identifier. Reads with shared molecular identifiers were discarded instead of being binned into consensus sequences. CDR3 identification, clonotype clustering and error correction used MiTCR with a Q25 quality threshold and the strictest error-elimination algorithm. A nonparametric unseen species model with Euler transformation was used to estimate lower-bound total TCR beta diversity. The public reads were reprocessed in TCRdb via fastp at Q25 and MiXCR, keeping in-frame beta chains. Merged by CDR3 protein, the rows form single entries marked with the most common genes and DNA. It is TCRdb's table, rather than the study itself, that gives the V and J calls and clone size. This sample gives 500,000 to 700,000 distinct CDR3 sequences in total; about 30% of them show up just once. 15% to 18% of the sample is in the top ten clones.

The data originate from a study of blood T cells in healthy people across ages (dated by TCRdb to 2014 to 2015). Background for the entire study: In model experiments, template switching captured about one uniquely barcoded TCR beta cDNA molecule for every two T cells. Four age groups were formed from the donors: young (average roughly 15 years), middle-aged (around 37), aged (62) and long-lived (roughly 81). To avoid experimental bias, donors of different ages were distributed randomly across sequencing lanes. Two additional independent replicas of 1 million unique cDNA reads from the same blood draw were analyzed for two donors (one aged 18 to 30 and one aged 80 or older). Using deep sequencing normalized with unique cDNA molecular identifiers, the study measured how TCR beta repertoire diversity changes with age.

Results and caveats for the whole study, not just this receptor: Bulk unsorted PBMC profiling prevented conclusive comparison of naive and antigen-experienced compartments. Because the CMV infection status of the donors was unknown, age-related changes in expanded clonotypes may potentially have been confounded. The percentage of naive T cells measured by flow cytometry correlated strongly with observed TCR beta diversity. As age increased, observed TCR beta diversity per million T cells dropped in a roughly linear way, and a significant reduction was already evident by age 40. Estimates of total diversity based on one million sequenced T cells were regarded as lower bounds and as underestimates. Compared with the aged group, the long-lived group had more naive CD4+ T cells, fewer expanded clones and increased TCR diversity, a pattern suggesting age selection.

The 39 donors, aged roughly 6 to 90 years, were systemically healthy Caucasian individuals from Russia. About 9.8 milliliters of peripheral blood were drawn from each donor into EDTA-treated Vacutainer tubes. PBMCs were isolated by Ficoll-Paque density-gradient centrifugation, with at least 6.5 million obtained per sample. Trizol reagent was used to extract total RNA from the PBMCs, yielding at least 5 micrograms per sample. The percentages of naive CD45RAhigh/CD27high T cells were determined by flow cytometry on a PBMC aliquot from every donor. Reading the germline V gene gives CDR1 MNHNS and CDR2 SASEGT. After removal of 0 bases from V and 0 bases from J, the junction retains 10 bases not matched to a gene. The CDR3 goes from the cysteine to the phenylalanine over 18 residues. Of the read, only the CDR3 DNA is kept; its 54 bases are in frame from base 1.

The clonotype comes from an elderly woman in good health. Source material: blood. The chain is encoded by TRBV6-1 joined to TRBJ2-7; TRBD1 agrees with 8 junctional bases. Read as DNA, the sequence is TGTGCCAGCAGTGAAGCTAGGGGCGGACAGGGTATCTCCTACGAGCAGTACTTC. Its translation reads: CASSEARGGQGISYEQYF.